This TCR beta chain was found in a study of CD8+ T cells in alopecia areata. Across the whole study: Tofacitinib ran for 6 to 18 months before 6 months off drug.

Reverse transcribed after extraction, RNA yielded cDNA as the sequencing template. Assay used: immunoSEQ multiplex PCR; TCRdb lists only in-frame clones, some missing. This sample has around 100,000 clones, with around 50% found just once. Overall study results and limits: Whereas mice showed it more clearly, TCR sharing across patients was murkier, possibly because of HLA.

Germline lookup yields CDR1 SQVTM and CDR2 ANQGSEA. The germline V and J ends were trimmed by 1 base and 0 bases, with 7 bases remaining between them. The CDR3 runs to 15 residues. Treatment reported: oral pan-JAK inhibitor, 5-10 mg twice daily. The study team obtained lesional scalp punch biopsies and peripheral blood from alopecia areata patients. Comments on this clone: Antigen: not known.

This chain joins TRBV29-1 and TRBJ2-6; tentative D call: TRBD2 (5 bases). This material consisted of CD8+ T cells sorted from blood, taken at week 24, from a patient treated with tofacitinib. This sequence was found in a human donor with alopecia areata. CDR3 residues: CSVEVGDSGANVLTF. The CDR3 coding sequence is TGCAGCGTTGAAGTCGGGGACTCTGGGGCCAACGTCCTGACTTTC.